Below, 7 T cell receptor beta chains from the same sample are listed, as sequenced in a study of shared clonotypes between healthy human individuals. TCRdb keeps only in-frame clones here, not all; method: immunoSEQ multiplex PCR. The sample yields around 2,000,000 clones, 90% to 95% seen once. The specimen sequenced was naive CD4+ T cells sorted from blood. Subset defined: CD45RA+ positively selected. The origin of the receptors is a young man in good health.

The CDR3 reads CASSSRADGYTF. The CDR3 DNA follows: TGTGCCAGCAGCTCTCGGGCCGATGGCTACACCTTC. The chain combines TRBV7-2 with TRBJ1-2; unclear D gene. Germline V gene lookup returns CDR1 SGHTA and CDR2 FQGNSA. The CDR3 is 12 amino acids. Trimming shortened V by 4 bases and J by 6 bases, and 9 bases separated the two germline ends.

The CDR3 spells CSPWSWGWHQPQHF. CDR3 DNA sequence: TGCAGCCCGTGGTCGTGGGGGTGGCATCAGCCCCAGCATTTT. V gene TRBV29-1 combines with J gene TRBJ1-5; possible D gene TRBD1, 5 bases. The CDR3 is made up of 14 amino acids. CDR1 is SQVTM, CDR2 ANQGSEA, per germline. Trimming left V 8 bases short and J 5 bases short, with 19 bases between.

The J gene is TRBJ2-5, the V gene TRBV5-1, with TRBD1 matching 7 bases. CDR1 and CDR2 (germline): SGHRS, YFSETQ. The CDR3 is 17 residues long. The V segment lost 4 bases and the J segment 3 bases; nucleotides outside the gene matches: 15. As DNA, the CDR3 is TGCGCCAGCAGCACGATGACGACAGGGTTCGGAAAAGAGACCCAGTACTTC. This sequence encodes CASSTMTTGFGKETQYF.

The chain employs TRBV7-9 and TRBJ2-1, with TRBD2 matching over 12 bases. Looked up from germline, CDR1 is SEHNR and CDR2 is FQNEAQ (reference sequence). The CDR3 contains 15 residues. J gave up 7 bases and V 5 bases, and 6 bases lay outside the gene matches. The CDR3 nucleotides read TGTGCCAGCAGCAGGGGGACTAGCGGGCCGAATGAGCAGTTCTTC. It is translated as CASSRGTSGPNEQFF.

The chain uses TRBV30 and TRBJ2-7, with D uncertain. Trimming stripped 6 bases from V and 2 bases from J, with 14 bases between. Germline V gene data show CDR1 as GTSNPN and CDR2 as SVGIG (reference sequence). The CDR3 has 13 amino acids. As DNA, the CDR3 is TGTGCCTGCGCCCGAGGAGTTACCTACGAGCAGTACTTC. Its translation is CACARGVTYEQYF.

The rearrangement joins TRBV7-2 to TRBJ2-1; 9 positions match TRBD2. CDR3 size: 15 residues. V lost 6 bases and J lost 1; bases outside the gene matches: 4. Per the germline V gene, CDR1 is SGHTA and CDR2 is FQGNSA. The CDR3 nucleotides are TGTGCCAGCAGTCAAGCGGGAGGATCCTACAATGAGCAGTTCTTC. Encoded protein: CASSQAGGSYNEQFF.

Ten or more counts support this clone. The rearrangement links TRBV4-1 to TRBJ2-1; maybe TRBD1 (6 bases). This CDR3 contains 11 residues. V dropped 3 bases and J dropped 10 bases, with 7 bases sitting between them. The germline gives CDR1 MGHRA, CDR2 YSYEKL. CDR3 in DNA: TGCGCCAGCAGCCAGGACAGAGAGCAGTTCTTC. Its protein product is CASSQDREQFF.